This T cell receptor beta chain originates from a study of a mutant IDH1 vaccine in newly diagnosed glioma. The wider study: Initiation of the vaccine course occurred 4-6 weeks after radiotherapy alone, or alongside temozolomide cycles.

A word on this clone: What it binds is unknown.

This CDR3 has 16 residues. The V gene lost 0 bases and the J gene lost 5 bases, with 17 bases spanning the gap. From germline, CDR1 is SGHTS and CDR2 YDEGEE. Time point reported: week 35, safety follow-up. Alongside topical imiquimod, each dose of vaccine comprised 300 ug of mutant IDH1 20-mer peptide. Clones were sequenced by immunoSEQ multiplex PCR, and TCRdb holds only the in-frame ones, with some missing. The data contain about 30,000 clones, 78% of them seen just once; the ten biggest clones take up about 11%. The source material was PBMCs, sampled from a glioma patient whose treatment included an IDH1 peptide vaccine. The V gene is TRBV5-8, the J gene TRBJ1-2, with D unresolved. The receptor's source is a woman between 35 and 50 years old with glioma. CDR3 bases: TGTGCCAGCAGCTTGGATCGGGCAGAAATCTCGTATGGCTACACCTTC. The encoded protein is CASSLDRAEISYGYTF.